The rows below give T cell receptor beta chains drawn from one sample of a study of CD8 T cells in ankylosing spondylitis. MiXCR, run by TCRdb on the 5' RACE reads, gives a single entry per CDR3 protein. The table has a few hundred thousand distinct CDR3 sequences, 20% seen once; the top ten hold around 12%. Sample: blood, either unsorted or a sorted T cell fraction (not recorded which). The receptor set was obtained from a male donor with ankylosing spondylitis or in good health (not recorded which). Both conserved end residues are part of each CDR3. Each record gives: J gene, D gene, V gene, clone size, CDR3 DNA, CDR3 protein. The D gene is left open where the match is weak. The listing skips clone size in some rows; elsewhere it reads once, few, many or a size class.

j_call: TRBJ2-3
d_call: TRBD2
v_call: TRBV28
clone_size: .
cdr3_nt: TGTGCCAGCAGTCCTAGCGGGGGCACCTCCACAGATACGCAGTATTTT
cdr3_aa: CASSPSGGTSTDTQYF

j_call: TRBJ1-5
d_call: TRBD1
v_call: TRBV7-8
clone_size: few
cdr3_nt: TGTGCCAGCAGCCACCGACAGGGGAGCGGTCAGCCCCAGCATTTT
cdr3_aa: CASSHRQGSGQPQHF

j_call: TRBJ1-2
d_call: .
v_call: TRBV12-3/TRBV12-4
clone_size: .
cdr3_nt: TGTGCCAGCACCTCGTGGGGGGGGGGCTACACCTTC
cdr3_aa: CASTSWGGGYTF

j_call: TRBJ2-1
d_call: .
v_call: TRBV25-1
clone_size: .
cdr3_nt: TGTGCCAGCAGTGTGGAGCGGTATTCCTACAATGAGCAGTTCTTC
cdr3_aa: CASSVERYSYNEQFF

j_call: TRBJ2-1
d_call: TRBD2
v_call: TRBV7-9
clone_size: few
cdr3_nt: TGTGCCAGCAGCGAGGGACTAGCGGGGGGGCATGAGCAGTTCTTC
cdr3_aa: CASSEGLAGGHEQFF

j_call: TRBJ1-6
d_call: .
v_call: TRBV27
clone_size: .
cdr3_nt: TGTGCCAGCAGTTTATGGTTAGGGACTTCACCCCTCCACTTT
cdr3_aa: CASSLWLGTSPLHF

j_call: TRBJ2-1
d_call: .
v_call: TRBV12-3/TRBV12-4
clone_size: few
cdr3_nt: TGTGCCAGCACTTCCGGGTATTCCTACAATGAGCAGTTCTTC
cdr3_aa: CASTSGYSYNEQFF

j_call: TRBJ2-7
d_call: .
v_call: TRBV29-1
clone_size: few
cdr3_nt: TGCAGCGTTTCACAAGGAGTGTACGAGCAGTACTTC
cdr3_aa: CSVSQGVYEQYF

j_call: TRBJ2-2
d_call: .
v_call: TRBV6-1
clone_size: few
cdr3_nt: TGTGCCAGCACTAAGCGGGCGAACACCGGGGAGCTGTTTTTT
cdr3_aa: CASTKRANTGELFF

j_call: TRBJ2-5
d_call: TRBD2
v_call: TRBV30
clone_size: few
cdr3_nt: TGTGCCTCCAATCAGGCGGGGGATCTGATGGAGACCCAGTACTTC
cdr3_aa: CASNQAGDLMETQYF

j_call: TRBJ2-5
d_call: .
v_call: TRBV3-1
clone_size: few
cdr3_nt: TGTGCCAGCAGCCAAGGCAGGACACTACAAGAGACCCAGTACTTC
cdr3_aa: CASSQGRTLQETQYF

j_call: TRBJ2-5
d_call: TRBD2
v_call: TRBV11-2
clone_size: .
cdr3_nt: TGTGCCAGCATCGAAGCGGGGGGCTTCCAAGAGACCCAGTACTTC
cdr3_aa: CASIEAGGFQETQYF

j_call: TRBJ2-3
d_call: TRBD2
v_call: TRBV15
clone_size: few
cdr3_nt: TGTGCCACGATGGAGCGGGGGCTCAGCACAGATACGCAGTATTTT
cdr3_aa: CATMERGLSTDTQYF

j_call: TRBJ2-1
d_call: .
v_call: TRBV20-1
clone_size: .
cdr3_nt: TGCAGTGCCCCTCGAATGGGGGACTACAATGAGCAGTTCTTC
cdr3_aa: CSAPRMGDYNEQFF

j_call: TRBJ2-1
d_call: TRBD1
v_call: TRBV15
clone_size: few
cdr3_nt: TGTGCCACCAGCAGAGATGAGGTCCGGAGACAGGGTCATCCTGAGCAGTTCTTC
cdr3_aa: CATSRDEVRRQGHPEQFF

j_call: TRBJ2-1
d_call: .
v_call: TRBV11-2
clone_size: many
cdr3_nt: TGTGCCAGCAGCTTAGAGATAGGGCCCCCCGGGAATGAGCAGTTCTTC
cdr3_aa: CASSLEIGPPGNEQFF

j_call: TRBJ2-2
d_call: .
v_call: TRBV7-9
clone_size: .
cdr3_nt: TGTGCCAGCAGCCCCTGGGACACCGGGGAGCTGTTTTTT
cdr3_aa: CASSPWDTGELFF

j_call: TRBJ2-3
d_call: TRBD2
v_call: TRBV10-3
clone_size: few
cdr3_nt: TGTGCCATCAGTGACCAGCGGGGGGGTTTCACAGATACGCAGTATTTT
cdr3_aa: CAISDQRGGFTDTQYF

j_call: TRBJ2-3
d_call: .
v_call: TRBV7-8
clone_size: .
cdr3_nt: TGTGCCAGCAGCTTAAATAACGGGGCTAGCACAGATACGCAGTATTTT
cdr3_aa: CASSLNNGASTDTQYF

j_call: TRBJ2-7
d_call: .
v_call: TRBV9
clone_size: .
cdr3_nt: TGTGCCAGCAGCGCCCCAGTCCCTGGGGCTGGCTTTGGGGAGCAGTACTTC
cdr3_aa: CASSAPVPGAGFGEQYF

j_call: TRBJ1-1
d_call: .
v_call: TRBV12-3/TRBV12-4
clone_size: few
cdr3_nt: TGTGCCAGCACCTCGCCGGGGACTGAAGCTTTCTTT
cdr3_aa: CASTSPGTEAFF

j_call: TRBJ2-2
d_call: .
v_call: TRBV11-2
clone_size: few
cdr3_nt: TGTGCCAGCAGCCATAGGGGGTCGCTGGGGACCGGGGAGCTGTTTTTT
cdr3_aa: CASSHRGSLGTGELFF

j_call: TRBJ2-7
d_call: .
v_call: TRBV12-3/TRBV12-4
clone_size: few
cdr3_nt: TGTGCCAGCAGTTCCGGGACGGTGGAGCAGTACTTC
cdr3_aa: CASSSGTVEQYF

j_call: TRBJ2-7
d_call: .
v_call: TRBV4-1
clone_size: few
cdr3_nt: TGCGCCAGCAGCCAAGAGTTCCAGGGCTGGGACGAGCAGTACTTC
cdr3_aa: CASSQEFQGWDEQYF

j_call: TRBJ1-2
d_call: .
v_call: TRBV12-3/TRBV12-4
clone_size: .
cdr3_nt: TGTGCCAGCAGTTTTTCGAGGGCCGCGGAGGGTGGCTACACCTTC
cdr3_aa: CASSFSRAAEGGYTF

j_call: TRBJ2-7
d_call: .
v_call: TRBV5-1
clone_size: .
cdr3_nt: TGCGCCAGCAGCTTGGTTAGTGCGAACCCCGGGCACGAGCAGTACTTC
cdr3_aa: CASSLVSANPGHEQYF